The sequence of this TCR beta chain was determined in a study of blood T cell repertoires in COVID-19. Across the study: Acute and convalescent COVID-19 specimens originated in the United States, Italy and Spain. T cells, B-cell-depleted T cells, or PBMCs supplied cDNA or gDNA.

Seattle enrolled patients during active infection and tracked them longitudinally. The method was immunoSEQ multiplex PCR; TCRdb's version includes in-frame clones alone and lacks a portion of them. The data show 300,000 to 400,000 clones, about nine tenths seen once. In its sample, this clone was seen a few times. The germline V gene encodes CDR1 SGHTA and CDR2 FQGNSA. This CDR3 has 14 residues. The ends were cut back, 1 base at V and 1 base at J, with 7 bases in the middle. The V gene is TRBV7-2, the J gene TRBJ1-1; no reliable D call. Sequencing used peripheral blood. The receptor was derived from a woman aged 45-60 years with COVID-19, enrolled during active disease. This CDR3 is CASSLGPGNTEAFF. Written as DNA, the CDR3 is TGTGCCAGCAGCTTAGGTCCAGGGAACACTGAAGCTTTCTTT.